The rows below give T cell receptor beta chains drawn from one sample of a study of response to subunit inactivated influenza vaccine. TCRdb re-analysed the RT-PCR reads in MiXCR, keeping a single row per CDR3 protein. This table has more than 450,000 distinct CDR3 sequences, approximately 7.7% appearing once. The starting material was PBMCs from blood, obtained around 25 months after vaccination. All receptors come from a man aged 50-75 years who received an inactivated influenza vaccine. The conserved cysteine and the conserved F or W are not part of the CDR3 here. Each record gives: V gene, D gene, CDR3 protein. A D gene is named only where the DNA matches it firmly.

>TRBV5-8|-
ASSLGVGPTDTQY
>TRBV20-1|TRBD1
SARGGQGALDTQY
>TRBV18|-
ASSPGRTDYEQY
>TRBV5-1|-
ASTLTGMETQY
>TRBV6-5|-
ASSYGQGIQPQH
>TRBV5-6|TRBD1
ASSYGQGGANYGYT
>TRBV29-1|-
SVEGRPSYEQY
>TRBV7-9|-
ASSLTSTFTDTQY
>TRBV5-1|TRBD1
ASSLGGTANTEAF
>TRBV6-5|TRBD1
ASSYSNRGRQY
>TRBV28|TRBD1
ASRPTGTGGLSNEKLF
>TRBV12-3/TRBV12-4|TRBD2
ASSLSGGGELF
>TRBV18|-
ASSPRDVGSYGYT
>TRBV5-1|-
ASSLWGRDNQPQH
>TRBV28|-
ASSLRGEVTDTQY
>TRBV27|-
ASRTGAVSSYEQY
>TRBV9|-
ASSVDGRGEQF
>TRBV12-3/TRBV12-4|-
ASSRRARDPA